Included here is one T cell receptor (beta chain) sequence, with context. Its antigen remains unidentified. Sequencing was performed with immunoSEQ multiplex PCR; in TCRdb, only in-frame clones are kept and a portion is missing. Of approximately 92,000 clones listed, over 75% were seen once; the top ten hold roughly 7%. CDR1 is SGDLS and CDR2 is YYNGEE in the germline V gene. The CDR3 covers 14 residues. V lost 3 bases and J lost 0, with 8 bases in between. This sample was taken from a study of a mutant IDH1 vaccine in newly diagnosed glioma. Overall study findings and caveats: Detectable vaccine-induced immune responses arose in 80% to 95% of patients.

Time point here: baseline, week 1 (first vaccination visit). The sample's treatment: pre-vaccination baseline after standard-of-care therapy. The source material was PBMCs, sampled from a glioma patient treated with radiotherapy, temozolomide or both. V is TRBV9 and J is TRBJ2-3; D not resolved. This clonotype originated in a man aged 40-49 years with glioma. The DNA for the CDR3 is TGTGCCAGCAGCGCCTTGGAAAGCACAGATACGCAGTATTTT. It codes for CASSALESTDTQYF.